This T cell receptor beta chain originates from a study of blood T cell repertoires in COVID-19. Background on the study: T cells, B-cell-depleted T cells, or PBMCs provided the cDNA or gDNA that served as material.

Study processing details: Reference gene primers were amplified, and this amplification served to estimate nucleated cell counts. TCRdb's copy holds only in-frame clones and misses some; the assay was immunoSEQ multiplex PCR. Clonal size and the V and J genes are those of that table, whereas D and trimming came from the DNA. Counted here are 250,000 to 400,000 clones, about 91% occurring once; the ten biggest clones make up 1.5% to 2%. Patients in Seattle were enrolled during active infection, then followed longitudinally. What was sequenced was peripheral blood. The sequence came from a woman aged 25 to 45 with COVID-19, enrolled during active disease.

This chain's CDR3 is CASSRQGALPNEKLFF. CDR3 bases: TGTGCCAGCAGCCGACAGGGGGCTCTTCCTAATGAAAAACTGTTTTTT. V and J are TRBV14 and TRBJ1-4; TRBD1 agrees at 10 bases. V lost 4 bases and J lost 3; bases outside the gene matches: 5. CDR1 is SGHDN and CDR2 is FVKESK in the germline V gene. The CDR3 spans 16 residues.